The rows below give T cell receptor beta chains drawn from one sample of a study of control samples from healthy donors and cancer patients. Using immunoSEQ multiplex PCR, the repertoire was profiled, and TCRdb retains in-frame clones only, with some absent. The table has just over 90,000 clones, about 88% seen once. Input material: blood. Receptors originate from a woman aged 45-59 years in good health. CDR3s include the opening cysteine and the closing phenylalanine or tryptophan. The D gene is left open where the match is weak. A clone size is listed for some rows: how often the clone was seen (once, few, many), or a class if it is expanded.

J | V | D | length | size | DNA | CDR3
TRBJ2-7 | TRBV2 | . | 12 | . | TGTGCCAGTGGATATTCCCGCTACGAGCAGTACTTC | CASGYSRYEQYF
TRBJ2-3 | TRBV28 | TRBD1 | 14 | once | TGTGCCAGCAGTCTCATACAGGGGGCGGGTACGCAGTATTTT | CASSLIQGAGTQYF
TRBJ2-1 | TRBV29-1 | . | 11 | once | TGCAGCGTTAGGACTAACAATGAGCAGTTCTTC | CSVRTNNEQFF
TRBJ2-7 | TRBV9 | . | 14 | . | TGTGCCAGCAGCCCCAGGTGGGTTAGCTACGAGCAGTACTTC | CASSPRWVSYEQYF
TRBJ2-7 | TRBV7-2 | TRBD2 | 17 | . | TGTGCCAGCAGCTTAGTATCTAGCGGGGACGGGTCCTACGAGCAGTACTTC | CASSLVSSGDGSYEQYF
TRBJ1-3 | TRBV7-9 | . | 15 | . | TGTGCCAGCAGCCCTCGGGTGGGTTCTGGAAACACCATATATTTT | CASSPRVGSGNTIYF
TRBJ1-3 | TRBV7-2 | . | 15 | . | TGTGCCAGCAGCTTAACCCCGGACTCTGGAAACACCATATATTTT | CASSLTPDSGNTIYF
TRBJ1-2 | TRBV11-3 | . | 12 | . | TGTGCCAGCAGCTCTGGCGTGGGGGGCTACACCTTC | CASSSGVGGYTF
TRBJ1-4 | TRBV6-1 | . | 13 | . | TGTGCCAGCAGCCGCGGGACCCGAGAAAAACTGTTTTTT | CASSRGTREKLFF
TRBJ2-3 | TRBV4-3 | . | 14 | . | TGCGCCAGCAGCCCTGGACACGGCACAGATACGCAGTATTTT | CASSPGHGTDTQYF
TRBJ2-7 | TRBV18 | . | 15 | . | TGTGCCAGCTCACCGAGTCTCGAAGGTTTCTACGAGCAGTACTTC | CASSPSLEGFYEQYF
TRBJ1-4 | TRBV29-1 | . | 14 | . | TGCAGCGCCGCCCTAGGCTCAACTAATGAAAAACTGTTTTTT | CSAALGSTNEKLFF
TRBJ2-3 | TRBV11-1 | TRBD2 | 14 | few | TGTGCCAGCAGCCACCGGGAGGGCGCAGATACGCAGTATTTT | CASSHREGADTQYF
TRBJ2-3 | TRBV5-8 | TRBD1 | 13 | . | TGTGCCAGCAGCGTACAGGGGGCAGATACGCAGTATTTT | CASSVQGADTQYF
TRBJ2-7 | TRBV21-1 | . | 15 | . | TGTGCCAGCAGCAAAAACATTTCCAGGACCTACGAGCAGTACTTC | CASSKNISRTYEQYF
TRBJ2-3 | TRBV5-4 | TRBD2 | 16 | . | TGTGCCAGCAGCCCCCCGTTAGCGGGGGGGCCGAATACGCAGTATTTT | CASSPPLAGGPNTQYF
TRBJ1-3 | TRBV5-1 | TRBD1 | 15 | . | TGCGCCAGCAGCAGGACAGGGGGAGGTGAAAACACCATATATTTT | CASSRTGGGENTIYF
TRBJ1-4 | TRBV4-2 | . | 15 | . | TGTGCCAGCAGCCAAGTTGGCAGACCTAATGAAAAACTGTTTTTT | CASSQVGRPNEKLFF
TRBJ2-5 | TRBV28 | . | 14 | . | TGTGCCAGCAGTTTAGGACAGTGGGTGAAGACCCAGTACTTC | CASSLGQWVKTQYF
TRBJ1-1 | TRBV28 | . | 15 | . | TGTGCCAGCAGTTTATTGGGAAGGAGGAACACTGAAGCTTTCTTT | CASSLLGRRNTEAFF
TRBJ1-1 | TRBV11-2 | . | 15 | once | TGTGCCAGCGGACTCAGGGTCGGGGGGAACACTGAAGCTTTCTTT | CASGLRVGGNTEAFF
TRBJ2-2 | TRBV18 | . | 16 | . | TGTGCCAGCTCACTCGTGGACACTTTGAACACCGGGGAGCTGTTTTTT | CASSLVDTLNTGELFF
TRBJ2-3 | TRBV7-2 | TRBD2 | 15 | . | TGTGCCAGCAGCTTATCTAGCGGGGTGGGGGATACGCAGTATTTT | CASSLSSGVGDTQYF
TRBJ1-1 | TRBV18 | . | 11 | . | TGTGCCAGCTCACCAGCGTCTGAAGCTTTCTTT | CASSPASEAFF
TRBJ1-2 | TRBV9 | TRBD1 | 14 | . | TGTGCCAGCACCCCGGACAGGGAGAGTTGGGGCTACACCTTC | CASTPDRESWGYTF
TRBJ1-1 | TRBV6-2/TRBV6-3 | . | 15 | . | TGTGCCAGCAGTTACTCGCCAGGGTTGGGCACTGAAGCTTTCTTT | CASSYSPGLGTEAFF
TRBJ2-7 | TRBV5-6 | . | 13 | . | TGTGCCAGCAGCCCTACAGGGAGGTACGAGCAGTACTTC | CASSPTGRYEQYF
TRBJ1-3 | TRBV15 | . | 15 | . | TGTGCCACCAGCAGAGATCCCGGGGCTGGAAACACCATATATTTT | CATSRDPGAGNTIYF
TRBJ1-3 | TRBV6-6 | . | 13 | . | TGTGCCACCTTCGGGAGCTCTGGAAACACCATATATTTT | CATFGSSGNTIYF
TRBJ2-3 | TRBV19 | . | 11 | . | TGTGCCAGTAGGGACTCAGATACGCAGTATTTT | CASRDSDTQYF
TRBJ2-3 | TRBV20-1 | . | 12 | . | TGCAGTGCTAGTAGCGAACCCTATACGCAGTATTTT | CSASSEPYTQYF
TRBJ1-2 | TRBV19 | . | 13 | . | TGTGCCAGTAGCCCCCGGGGGGAAGAAGGCTACACCTTC | CASSPRGEEGYTF
TRBJ2-7 | TRBV5-1 | . | 14 | . | TGCGCCAGCAGCTTGTCACAGACTTCGGGCGAGCAGTACTTC | CASSLSQTSGEQYF
TRBJ1-4 | TRBV12-3/TRBV12-4 | . | 12 | . | TGTGCCAGCACCCCGGATAATGAAAAACTGTTTTTT | CASTPDNEKLFF
TRBJ1-4 | TRBV10-3 | . | 14 | . | TGTGCCACGAGGCCGGGGTCAACTAATGAAAAACTGTTTTTT | CATRPGSTNEKLFF
TRBJ2-7 | TRBV14 | TRBD2 | 15 | . | TGTGCCAGCAGCCGACTAGCAGCCAGCTGGGACGAGCAGTACTTC | CASSRLAASWDEQYF
TRBJ2-1 | TRBV4-2 | . | 16 | . | TGTGCCAGCAGCCAAGAAGCGGATAGCTCCTACAATGAGCAGTTCTTC | CASSQEADSSYNEQFF
TRBJ2-3 | TRBV6-5 | TRBD2 | 16 | few | TGTGCCAGCAGTTACAAGGCTAGCGGATACACAGATACGCAGTATTTT | CASSYKASGYTDTQYF
TRBJ1-2 | TRBV10-3 | . | 13 | few | TGTGCCATCAGTGAGTCCGGAAACTATGGCTACACCTTC | CAISESGNYGYTF
TRBJ2-7 | TRBV2 | TRBD2 | 17 | . | TGTGCCAGCAGTGATCATCCCTGGGGCGGGAGGCCCTACGAGCAGTACTTC | CASSDHPWGGRPYEQYF
TRBJ2-7 | TRBV6-5 | TRBD1 | 14 | . | TGTGCCAGCAGTTACTCCCGACAGGGGTACGAGCAGTACTTC | CASSYSRQGYEQYF
TRBJ2-1 | TRBV5-6 | . | 13 | . | TGTGCCAGCAGCTATGATGCCTACAATGAGCAGTTCTTC | CASSYDAYNEQFF
TRBJ2-2 | TRBV3-1/TRBV3-2 | TRBD2 | 16 | . | TGTGCCAGCGGGGTCAGCGGGGGGGCCCACACCGGGGAGCTGTTTTTT | CASGVSGGAHTGELFF
TRBJ1-1 | TRBV11-2 | . | 16 | . | TGTGCCAGCAGCTTAGTCCCGGACAGTGAAATCACTGAAGCTTTCTTT | CASSLVPDSEITEAFF
TRBJ2-7 | TRBV3-1/TRBV3-2 | . | 14 | . | TGTGCCAGCAGCCAAATTTCGAGGGGTTACGAGCAGTACTTC | CASSQISRGYEQYF
TRBJ2-1 | TRBV7-2 | . | 15 | . | TGTGCCAGCAGCTTAGGGTTTCAGATTGGCAATGAGCAGTTCTTC | CASSLGFQIGNEQFF
TRBJ2-7 | TRBV5-1 | TRBD1 | 15 | once | TGCGCCAGCAGCCCGGACAGGGGAGGCACCTACGAGCAGTACTTC | CASSPDRGGTYEQYF
TRBJ1-6 | TRBV11-2 | . | 14 | . | TGTGCCAGCAGCTCAAACAGGAAGATTTCACCCCTCCACTTT | CASSSNRKISPLHF
TRBJ2-5 | TRBV4-2 | TRBD2 | 15 | . | TGTGCCAGCAGCCAAGCCCGGGGGGGCGAGGAGACCCAGTACTTC | CASSQARGGEETQYF
TRBJ2-1 | TRBV18 | TRBD2 | 17 | . | TGTGCCAGCTCACCCCCGCTAGCGGGTGGCTCCTACAATGAGCAGTTCTTC | CASSPPLAGGSYNEQFF
TRBJ1-1 | TRBV6-2/TRBV6-3 | . | 14 | . | TGTGCCAGCAGCACCGGGACACTAAACACTGAAGCTTTCTTT | CASSTGTLNTEAFF
TRBJ1-5 | TRBV19 | . | 13 | . | TGTGCCAGTACCCAACAGGACTATCAGCCCCAGCATTTT | CASTQQDYQPQHF
TRBJ2-7 | TRBV19 | . | 14 | . | TGTGCCACTGCTCAGTGGTGGGGCGAGAGCGAGCAGTACTTC | CATAQWWGESEQYF
TRBJ2-7 | TRBV11-3 | . | 15 | . | TGTGCCAGCAGCTCCGGGACACCAGGCTCCTACGAGCAGTACTTC | CASSSGTPGSYEQYF